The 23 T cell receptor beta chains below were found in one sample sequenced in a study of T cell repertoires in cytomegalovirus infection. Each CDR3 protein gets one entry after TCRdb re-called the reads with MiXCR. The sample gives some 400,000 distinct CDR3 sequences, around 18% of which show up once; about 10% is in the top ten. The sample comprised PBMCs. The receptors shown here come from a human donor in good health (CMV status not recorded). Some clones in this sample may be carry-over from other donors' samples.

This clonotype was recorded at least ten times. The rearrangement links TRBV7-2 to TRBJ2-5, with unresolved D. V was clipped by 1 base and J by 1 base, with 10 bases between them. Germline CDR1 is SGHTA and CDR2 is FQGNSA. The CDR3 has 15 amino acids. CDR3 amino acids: CASSLEGQIQETQYF. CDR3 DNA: TGTGCCAGCAGCTTAGAAGGGCAGATCCAAGAGACCCAGTACTTC.

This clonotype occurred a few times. Here the CDR3 DNA reads TGTGCCAGCAGTTACGGCCGGGGTGTTTCAGATACGCAGTATTTT. Translated: CASSYGRGVSDTQYF. V and J are TRBV6-6 and TRBJ2-3, with D perhaps TRBD2 (5 bases). Germline assignment: CDR1 MNHNY and CDR2 SVGAGI (reference sequence). The germline V and J ends were trimmed by 2 bases and 4 bases, with 13 bases remaining between them. This CDR3 is built from 15 residues.

CDR3 loop: CASSTGGGEQYF. CDR3 nucleotide sequence: TGTGCCAGCAGCACCGGAGGGGGTGAGCAGTACTTC. This chain joins TRBV28 and TRBJ2-7; D may be TRBD1 or TRBD2 (6 bases each). CDR1 and CDR2 (germline): MDHEN, SYDVKM. This CDR3 is built from 12 residues. V lost 6 bases and J 7 bases, leaving 13 bases between the germline ends.

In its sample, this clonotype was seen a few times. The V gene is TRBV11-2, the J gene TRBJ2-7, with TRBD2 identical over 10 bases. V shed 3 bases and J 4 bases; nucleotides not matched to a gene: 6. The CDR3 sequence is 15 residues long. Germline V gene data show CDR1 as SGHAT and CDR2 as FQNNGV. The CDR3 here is CASSFLAGGVYEQYF. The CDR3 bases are TGTGCCAGCAGCTTTTTAGCGGGAGGCGTATACGAGCAGTACTTC.

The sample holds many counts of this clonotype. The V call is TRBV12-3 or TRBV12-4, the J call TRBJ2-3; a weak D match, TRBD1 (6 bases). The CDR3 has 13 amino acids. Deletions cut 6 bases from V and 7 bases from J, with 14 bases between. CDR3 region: CASSWGLPNTQYF. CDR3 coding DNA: TGTGCCAGCAGCTGGGGGCTCCCTAATACGCAGTATTTT.

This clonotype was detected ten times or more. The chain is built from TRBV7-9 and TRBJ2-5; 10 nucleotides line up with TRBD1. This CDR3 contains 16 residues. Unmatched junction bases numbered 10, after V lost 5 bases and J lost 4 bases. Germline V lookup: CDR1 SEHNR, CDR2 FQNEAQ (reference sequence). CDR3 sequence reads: CASSRTYRDRGETQYF. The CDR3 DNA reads TGTGCCAGCAGCCGGACCTACCGGGACAGGGGAGAGACCCAGTACTTC.

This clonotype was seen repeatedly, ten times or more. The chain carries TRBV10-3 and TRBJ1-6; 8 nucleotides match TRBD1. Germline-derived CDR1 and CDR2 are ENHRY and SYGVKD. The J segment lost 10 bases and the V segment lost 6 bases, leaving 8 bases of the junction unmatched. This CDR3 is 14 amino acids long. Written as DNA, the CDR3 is TGTGCCATCAGGGACAGGGAATGGGAGTCACCCCTCCACTTT. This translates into CAIRDREWESPLHF.

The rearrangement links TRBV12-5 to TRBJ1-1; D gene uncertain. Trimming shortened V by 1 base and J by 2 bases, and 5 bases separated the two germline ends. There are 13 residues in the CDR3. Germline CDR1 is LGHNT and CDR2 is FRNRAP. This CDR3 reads CASGLESNTEAFF. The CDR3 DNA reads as TGTGCTAGTGGTTTGGAGTCAAACACTGAAGCTTTCTTT.

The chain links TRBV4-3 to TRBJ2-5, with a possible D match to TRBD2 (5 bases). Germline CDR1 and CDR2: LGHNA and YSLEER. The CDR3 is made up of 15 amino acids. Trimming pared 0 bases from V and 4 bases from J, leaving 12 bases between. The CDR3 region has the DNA TGCGCCAGCAGCCAAGAGGGGAGTACGGGAGAGACCCAGTACTTC. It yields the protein CASSQEGSTGETQYF.

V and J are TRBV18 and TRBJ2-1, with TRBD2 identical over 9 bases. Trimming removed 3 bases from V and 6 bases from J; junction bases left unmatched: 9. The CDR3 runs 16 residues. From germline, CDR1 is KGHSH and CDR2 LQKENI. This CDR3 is CASSPLAGGLLNEQFF. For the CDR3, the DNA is TGTGCCAGCTCACCTCTGGCGGGGGGGCTCCTCAATGAGCAGTTCTTC.

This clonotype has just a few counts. CDR3 region: CSASLRLAGQETQYF. The CDR3 DNA reads TGCAGTGCTAGCCTACGACTAGCGGGGCAAGAGACCCAGTACTTC. The rearrangement uses TRBV20-1 and TRBJ2-5; TRBD2 aligns across 11 bases. Germline V CDR1 and CDR2: DFQATT, SNEGSKA (reference sequence). The V and J ends lost 3 bases and 2 bases, in that order; junction bases with no gene match: 5. CDR3 size: 15 residues.

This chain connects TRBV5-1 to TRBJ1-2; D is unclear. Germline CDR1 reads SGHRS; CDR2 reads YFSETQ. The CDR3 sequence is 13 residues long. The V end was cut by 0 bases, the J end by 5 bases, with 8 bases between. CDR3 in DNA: TGCGCCAGCAGCTTGGAACCCATTTATGGCTACACCTTC. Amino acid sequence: CASSLEPIYGYTF.

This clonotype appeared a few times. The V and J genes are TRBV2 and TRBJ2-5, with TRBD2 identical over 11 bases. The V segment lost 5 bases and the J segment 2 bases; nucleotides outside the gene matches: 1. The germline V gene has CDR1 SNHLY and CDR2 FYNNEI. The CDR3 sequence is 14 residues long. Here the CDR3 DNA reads TGTGCCAGCAGTTGGACTAGCGGGCAAGAGACCCAGTACTTC. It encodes CASSWTSGQETQYF.

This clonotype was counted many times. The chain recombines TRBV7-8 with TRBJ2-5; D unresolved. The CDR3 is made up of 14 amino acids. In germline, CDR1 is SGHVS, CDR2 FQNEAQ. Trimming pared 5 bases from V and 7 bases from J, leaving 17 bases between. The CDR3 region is CASSQARTPGTQYF. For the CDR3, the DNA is TGTGCCAGCAGCCAAGCTCGGACCCCGGGGACCCAGTACTTC.

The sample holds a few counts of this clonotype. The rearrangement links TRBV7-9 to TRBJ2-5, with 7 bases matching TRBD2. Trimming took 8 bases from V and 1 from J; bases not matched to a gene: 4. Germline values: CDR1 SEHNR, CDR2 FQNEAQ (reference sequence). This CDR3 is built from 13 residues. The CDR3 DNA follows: TGTGCCAGCCGGCCGGGGGGCCAAGAGACCCAGTACTTC. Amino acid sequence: CASRPGGQETQYF.

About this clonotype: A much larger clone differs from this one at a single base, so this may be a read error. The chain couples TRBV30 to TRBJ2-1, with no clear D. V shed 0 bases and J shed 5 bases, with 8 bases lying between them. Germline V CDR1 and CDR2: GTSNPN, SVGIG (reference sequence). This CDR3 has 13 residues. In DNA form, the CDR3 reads TGTGCCTGGAGTGTTGGTCCTCACAATGAGCAGTTCTTC. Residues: CAWSVGPHNEQFF.

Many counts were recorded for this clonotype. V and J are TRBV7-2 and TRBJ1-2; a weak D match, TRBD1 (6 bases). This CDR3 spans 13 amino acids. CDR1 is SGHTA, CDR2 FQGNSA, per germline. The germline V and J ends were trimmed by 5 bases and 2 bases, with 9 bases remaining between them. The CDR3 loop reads CASSPDRNYGYTF. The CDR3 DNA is TGTGCCAGCAGCCCCGACAGGAACTATGGCTACACCTTC.

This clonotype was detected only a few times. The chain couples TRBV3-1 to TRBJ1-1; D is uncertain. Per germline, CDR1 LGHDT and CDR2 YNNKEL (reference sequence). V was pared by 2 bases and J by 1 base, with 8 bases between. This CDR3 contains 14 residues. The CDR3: CASSQREKNTEAFF. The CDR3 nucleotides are TGTGCCAGCAGCCAAAGAGAAAAGAACACTGAAGCTTTCTTT.

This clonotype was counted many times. DNA for the CDR3: TGTGCCAGCAGCTCTAACCCCGGGACAGGGGACTACGAGCAGTACTTC. As protein: CASSSNPGTGDYEQYF. The chain couples TRBV7-9 to TRBJ2-7; TRBD1 matches 10 bases. Trimming took 4 bases from V and 3 from J; bases not matched to a gene: 9. Germline V gives CDR1 SEHNR, CDR2 FQNEAQ (reference sequence). CDR3 length: 16 residues.

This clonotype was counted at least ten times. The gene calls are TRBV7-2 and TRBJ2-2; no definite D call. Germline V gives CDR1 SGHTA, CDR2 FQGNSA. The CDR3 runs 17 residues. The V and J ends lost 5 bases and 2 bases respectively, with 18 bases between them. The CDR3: CASSPVSWLINTGELFF. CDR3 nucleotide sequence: TGTGCCAGCAGCCCCGTGTCTTGGTTGATTAACACCGGGGAGCTGTTTTTT.

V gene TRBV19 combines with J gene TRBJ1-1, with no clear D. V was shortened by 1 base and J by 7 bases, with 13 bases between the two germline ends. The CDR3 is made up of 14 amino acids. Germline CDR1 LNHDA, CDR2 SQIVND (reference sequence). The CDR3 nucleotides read TGTGCCAGTAGTATAGTAGCCAGCGCCTTTGAAGCTTTCTTT. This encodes CASSIVASAFEAFF.

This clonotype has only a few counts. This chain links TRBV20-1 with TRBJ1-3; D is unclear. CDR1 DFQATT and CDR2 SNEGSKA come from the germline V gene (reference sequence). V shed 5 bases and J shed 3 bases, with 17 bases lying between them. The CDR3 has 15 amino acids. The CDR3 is CSAPGPVKDGNTIYF. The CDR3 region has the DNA TGCAGTGCTCCCGGCCCCGTGAAGGATGGAAACACCATATATTTT.

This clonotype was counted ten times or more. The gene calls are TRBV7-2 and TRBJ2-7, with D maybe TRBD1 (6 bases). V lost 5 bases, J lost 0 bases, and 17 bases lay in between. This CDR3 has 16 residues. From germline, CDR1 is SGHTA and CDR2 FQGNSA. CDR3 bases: TGTGCCAGCAGCCCCAGAATGGGGGCGAGCTCCTACGAGCAGTACTTC. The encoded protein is CASSPRMGASSYEQYF.